This T cell receptor (beta chain) stems from a study of OX40 agonist ivuxolimab in advanced cancers. Study-wide context: Partial responses were achieved by three patients, one with hepatocellular carcinoma and two with cutaneous melanoma. The study's findings and limits: The mean number of expanded clones was higher in CD8+ T cells than in CD4+. The study found among the lowest clonal expansion in partial responders at 0.1-3.0 mg/kg.

This clone appeared a few times. What it binds is unknown. Germline CDR1 is MNHEY and CDR2 is SMNVEV (reference sequence). V was trimmed by 5 bases and J by 2 bases, leaving 21 bases between them. CDR3 size: 18 residues. Autoimmune disease history or systemic immunosuppression excluded patients. The protocol was immunoSEQ multiplex PCR, while the TCRdb copy is restricted to in-frame clones and leaves out a portion. The sample has 77,000 or so clones; just under 95% are singletons. This clonotype was obtained from an adult with an advanced solid tumor such as melanoma, head and neck, liver or kidney cancer. The rearrangement joins TRBV27 to TRBJ2-2; D is possibly TRBD1 (5 bases). Sequencing was performed on CD4+ or CD8+ T cells sorted from blood, taken in a trial of the OX40 agonist ivuxolimab. The CDR3: CASSKSTALVGNTGELFF. The CDR3 nucleotides are TGTGCCAGCAGTAAATCGACAGCGCTCGTGGGCAACACCGGGGAGCTGTTTTTT.